Below are 27 T cell receptor beta chains sequenced from a single sample in a study of blood T cell repertoires in COVID-19. Method: immunoSEQ multiplex PCR; TCRdb's copy keeps in-frame clones and lacks some. Here the sample spans 150,000 to 200,000 clones, 88% being singletons. Material: PBMCs or T cells enriched from blood (not recorded which). Receptors were obtained from a woman between 45 and 65 years old who had recovered from COVID-19.

CDR3 sequence (DNA): TGTGCCAGCAGCCCGACAGGGAACGAGGACACTGAAGCTTTCTTT. Protein: CASSPTGNEDTEAFF. The V gene is TRBV7-3, the J gene TRBJ1-1; 7 bases are a match to TRBD1. With 5 bases clipped from V and 3 bases from J, the junction kept 9 bases outside the gene matches. There are 15 residues in the CDR3. Germline CDR1 and CDR2: SGHTA and FQGTGA.

The chain carries TRBV29-1 and TRBJ1-2; 8 bases map to TRBD1. Losses at the gene ends were 3 bases for V and 10 bases for J; bases not matched to a gene: 7. This CDR3 has 12 residues. Germline loops: CDR1 SQVTM, CDR2 ANQGSEA. The CDR3 is CSVDNRGFAYTF. The CDR3 DNA is TGCAGCGTTGATAACAGGGGGTTCGCCTACACCTTC.

The J gene is TRBJ1-2, the V gene TRBV5-1, with D possibly TRBD1 on 5 matching bases. Trimming pared 1 base from V and 3 bases from J, leaving 7 bases between. Germline values: CDR1 SGHRS, CDR2 YFSETQ. The CDR3 is made up of 13 amino acids. The CDR3 nucleotides read TGCGCCAGCAGCTTGAGGGGTGACTATGGCTACACCTTC. Translation: CASSLRGDYGYTF.

The chain combines TRBV11-3 with TRBJ2-5; the D gene is possibly TRBD1 (7 bases). The CDR3 is 15 amino acids. The V end lost 0 bases, the J end lost 2 bases, and 10 bases lay between the germline ends. Germline V lookup: CDR1 SGHNT, CDR2 YENEEA. The CDR3 loop reads CASSLETGTQETQYF. In DNA form, the CDR3 reads TGTGCCAGCAGCTTAGAGACAGGGACTCAAGAGACCCAGTACTTC.

The table lists this clone with a count of one. The V gene is TRBV6-2 or TRBV6-3, the J gene TRBJ2-7, with 13 bases that match TRBD2. V was pared by 5 bases and J by 0 bases, with 7 bases of the junction left unmatched. This CDR3 has 17 residues. The V gene's germline CDR1 is MNHEY and CDR2 SVGEGT. CDR3: CASSTRRLAGGSYEQYF. CDR3 coding DNA: TGTGCCAGCAGTACACGCCGACTAGCGGGGGGCTCCTACGAGCAGTACTTC.

Note on this clone: The germline gene is not matched at one end of the junction; a read error may be the cause. V and J are TRBV19 and TRBJ1-1, with D unclear. Germline-derived CDR1 and CDR2 are LNHDA and SQIVND (reference sequence). This CDR3 has 12 amino acids. For the CDR3, the DNA is TGTGCCAGTAGGATAGGAGAGACTGAAGCTTTCTTT. It yields the protein CASRIGETEAFF.

This rearrangement joins TRBV24-1 to TRBJ2-1; 9 nucleotides match TRBD1. The CDR3 runs 14 residues. V lost 5 bases and J lost 9; bases outside the gene matches: 7. CDR1 is KGHDR and CDR2 is SFDVKD in the germline V gene. The CDR3 region is CATSVGTGTFEQFF. The CDR3 DNA reads TGTGCCACCAGTGTGGGGACAGGGACTTTTGAGCAGTTCTTC.

This clone was observed once. The chain joins TRBV15 to TRBJ1-4; 8 nucleotides align to TRBD1. The germline CDR1 and CDR2 sequences are LNHNV and YYDKDF (reference sequence). V lost 3 bases, J lost 7 bases, and 7 bases stayed unmatched. This CDR3 has 15 residues. The CDR3 protein is CATSSAGQGGEKLFF. The CDR3 nucleotides are TGTGCCACCAGCAGCGCCGGACAGGGCGGTGAAAAACTGTTTTTT. Variable domain in full (rest from reference TRBV15 and TRBJ1-4): DAMVIQNPRYQVTQFGKPVTLSCSQTLNHNVMYWYQQKSSQAPKLLFHYYDKDFNNEADTPDNFQSRRPNTSFCFLDIRSPGLGDTAMYLCATSSAGQGGEKLFFGSGTQLSVL.

This chain uses TRBV5-1 with TRBJ1-4; 12 nucleotides match TRBD1. With V trimmed by 3 bases and J by 3 bases, 3 bases remained unmatched. The CDR3 has 16 amino acids. Germline CDR1 and CDR2: SGHRS and YFSETQ. This CDR3 reads CASSSRDRGPNEKLFF. The CDR3 nucleotides read TGCGCCAGCAGCTCCCGGGACAGGGGGCCTAATGAAAAACTGTTTTTT.

The chain links TRBV6-5 to TRBJ2-7; D perhaps matches TRBD1 (5 bases). V dropped 5 bases and J dropped 6 bases, with 17 bases sitting between them. Germline CDR1 and CDR2: MNHEY and SVGAGI. This CDR3 is built from 14 residues. The CDR3 protein is CASSRRERGGEQYF. As DNA, the CDR3 is TGTGCCAGCAGTCGCAGGGAAAGAGGCGGCGAGCAGTACTTC.

The DNA for the CDR3 is TGTGCCAGCAGTGAAACAGGGGGCCTGAACACCGGGGAGCTGTTTTTT. It translates to CASSETGGLNTGELFF. The genes are TRBV28 and TRBJ2-2, with 9 positions matching TRBD1. With V trimmed by 5 bases and J by 1 base, 5 bases remained unmatched. This CDR3 is built from 16 residues. Per germline, CDR1 MDHEN and CDR2 SYDVKM.

The chain links TRBV12-3 or TRBV12-4 to TRBJ2-4; D is possibly TRBD2 (5 bases). The CDR3 spans 13 residues. V was clipped by 10 bases and J by 6 bases, with 16 bases between them. The CDR3 region has the DNA TGTGCCACCCAGCAAGCCGCGGGAAACATTCAGTACTTC. This gives the protein CATQQAAGNIQYF.

This clone was detected once. The chain links TRBV7-2 to TRBJ1-1, with 10 bases matching TRBD1. The CDR3 length is 16 residues. CDR1 and CDR2 from the germline V gene are SGHTA and FQGNSA. V trimming: 5 bases; J trimming: 2 bases; junction bases outside the gene matches: 8. CDR3 bases: TGTGCCAGCAGCATCCGACAGGGGGCCGGTAACACTGAAGCTTTCTTT. This translates into CASSIRQGAGNTEAFF.

The V and J genes are TRBV2 and TRBJ2-5, with D possibly being TRBD1 (6 bases). The germline V gene encodes CDR1 SNHLY and CDR2 FYNNEI. V shed 10 bases and J shed 2 bases, with 14 bases lying between them. The length of the CDR3 is 13 residues. Here the CDR3 DNA reads TGTGCCACCGCCGTACAGGGTCAAGAGACCCAGTACTTC. Its protein product is CATAVQGQETQYF.

The CDR3 bases are TGTGCCAGCAGCTCGTCAAGCGGGGGGTACCAAGAGACCCAGTACTTC. Residues: CASSSSSGGYQETQYF. This chain connects TRBV7-2 to TRBJ2-5; 9 bases agree with TRBD2. Looked up from germline, CDR1 is SGHTA and CDR2 is FQGNSA. This CDR3 is built from 16 residues. The ends lost 4 bases at V and 0 bases at J; junction bases unmatched: 6.

J is TRBJ2-3 and V is TRBV29-1; 8 nucleotides agree with TRBD2. This CDR3 contains 12 residues. The J segment lost 3 bases and the V segment lost 4 bases, leaving 0 bases of the junction unmatched. CDR1 SQVTM and CDR2 ANQGSEA come from the germline V gene. The CDR3 DNA reads TGCAGCGTTGCTAGCGGGACAGATACGCAGTATTTT. Amino acid sequence: CSVASGTDTQYF.

This clone was seen a single time. The chain has TRBV19 and TRBJ1-1; TRBD1 might be the D (5 bases). The CDR3 contains 14 residues. CDR1 is LNHDA, CDR2 SQIVND, per germline (reference sequence). V dropped 5 bases and J dropped 6 bases, with 16 bases sitting between them. The CDR3 nucleotides are TGTGCCAGTAGTCCGCAGGGTAGGTTCGCTGAAGCTTTCTTT. Protein: CASSPQGRFAEAFF.

V usage is TRBV7-6 and J usage is TRBJ1-2, with D perhaps TRBD1 (5 bases). Germline values: CDR1 SGHVS, CDR2 FNYEAQ. This CDR3 has 15 amino acids. Trimming left V 1 base short and J 3 bases short, with 12 bases between. CDR3 bases: TGTGCCAGCAGCTTAGGAGGCGGGGGAGACTATGGCTACACCTTC. This sequence encodes CASSLGGGGDYGYTF.

V and J are TRBV25-1 and TRBJ2-5; D ambiguous. Trimming took 4 bases from V and 3 from J, leaving 3 bases between them. Germline CDR1 MGHDK, CDR2 SYGVNS. This CDR3 region has 11 residues. Here the CDR3 reads CASSAKETQYF. Written as DNA, the CDR3 is TGTGCCAGCAGTGCCAAAGAGACCCAGTACTTC.

The chain joins TRBV5-4 to TRBJ2-3, with a weak D call TRBD2 (7 bases). Germline values: CDR1 SGHNT, CDR2 YYREEE (reference sequence). V shed 0 bases and J shed 0 bases, with 14 bases lying between them. The CDR3 has 17 amino acids. CDR3 sequence reads: CASSLGGRGLSTDTQYF. The CDR3, as DNA: TGTGCCAGCAGCTTGGGAGGGCGGGGGCTCAGCACAGATACGCAGTATTTT.

In its sample, this clone was seen a few times. The chain employs TRBV5-5 and TRBJ1-2, with D uncertain. There are 16 residues in the CDR3. CDR1 SGHKS and CDR2 YYEKEE come from the germline V gene (reference sequence). Trimming took 0 bases from V and 0 from J, leaving 12 bases between them. CDR3 in DNA: TGTGCCAGCAGCTTGGCCTGGCAGGTCTCTAACTATGGCTACACCTTC. This encodes CASSLAWQVSNYGYTF.

The gene calls are TRBV6-5 and TRBJ2-5; 7 nucleotides line up with TRBD2. The trim removed 6 bases at V and 7 bases at J, leaving 8 bases unmatched. Germline V lookup: CDR1 MNHEY, CDR2 SVGAGI. The CDR3 length is 13 residues. CDR3 in amino acids: CASSGLGEGTQYF. In nucleotides, the CDR3 is TGTGCCAGCAGCGGCTTGGGGGAGGGGACCCAGTACTTC.

V gene TRBV6-2 or TRBV6-3 combines with J gene TRBJ2-5; no definite D call. With 0 bases removed from V and 4 bases from J, the gap between germline ends came to 6 bases. This CDR3 region has 13 residues. Germline CDR1 MNHEY, CDR2 SVGEGT. The DNA of the CDR3 is TGTGCCAGCAGTTACTCGAGCCGAGAGACCCAGTACTTC. Translation: CASSYSSRETQYF.

The rearrangement uses TRBV6-5 and TRBJ1-2, with TRBD1 matching 8 bases. CDR1 and CDR2 (germline): MNHEY, SVGAGI. The CDR3 runs to 13 residues. V trimming: 5 bases; J trimming: 7 bases; junction bases outside the gene matches: 6. In DNA, the CDR3 is TGTGCCAGCAGTACGGACAGGGCATTTGGCTACACCTTC. Protein product: CASSTDRAFGYTF.

The CDR3 coding sequence is TGTGCCAGCAGCGCGTTACAGGGAGCCAATCAGCCCCAGCATTTT. Translating gives CASSALQGANQPQHF. V usage is TRBV4-2 and J usage is TRBJ1-5; D might be TRBD1 (6 bases). Germline CDR1 and CDR2: LGHNA and YNFKEQ. This CDR3 is built from 15 residues. V lost 5 bases and J 3 bases, leaving 14 bases between the germline ends.

The chain combines TRBV2 with TRBJ2-3, with 8 bases matching TRBD1. The CDR3 spans 15 residues. Germline V CDR1 and CDR2: SNHLY, FYNNEI. After removal of 6 bases from V and 1 base from J, the junction contained 6 bases not matched to a gene. In nucleotides, the CDR3 is TGTGCCAGCAGCGTCGACAGGGGAGGCACAGATACGCAGTATTTT. Protein sequence: CASSVDRGGTDTQYF.

V is TRBV5-4 and J is TRBJ1-1; 10 positions agree with TRBD1. Germline lookup yields CDR1 SGHNT and CDR2 YYREEE (reference sequence). The CDR3 is made up of 15 amino acids. The ends lost 2 bases at V and 6 bases at J; junction bases unmatched: 7. The CDR3 region is CASSFPRQGAAEAFF. The CDR3 DNA is TGTGCCAGCAGCTTTCCTCGACAGGGGGCGGCTGAAGCTTTCTTT. The full variable domain, its missing parts supplied by reference TRBV5-4 and TRBJ1-1, is ETGVTQSPTHLIKTRGQQVTLRCSSQSGHNTVSWYQQALGQGPQFIFQYYREEENGRGNFPPRFSGLQFPNYSSELNVNALELDDSALYLCASSFPRQGAAEAFFGQGTRLTVV.